This T cell receptor beta chain was profiled in a study of T cells expressing NK-cell markers. Overall study findings and caveats: Also leading the CD3+CD56-NKG2C+ fraction in a handful of donors were these clonotypes.

TCRdb reprocessed the 5' RACE reads and reports one entry per CDR3 protein, with no DNA. The table counts about 460,000 distinct CDR3 sequences; 1.4% to 1.5% lies in the top ten. Worth noting for this clonotype: Its antigen is not identified.

This CDR3 is built from 16 residues. Germline CDR1 is SGHDN and CDR2 is FVKESK. This TCR derives from a woman aged 45-65 years in good health. V is TRBV14 and J is TRBJ2-7; absent DNA, TCRdb's TRBD2 call cannot be checked. What was sequenced was blood T cells: a sorted CD56 or NKG2C T cell subset, CD4+ or CD8+ T cells, or bulk PBMC T cells (not recorded which). The CDR3 protein is CASSQSRPGGTYEQYF.